The 7 T cell receptor beta chains in this list originate from one sample, sequenced in a study of blood T cell repertoires in COVID-19. Generated by immunoSEQ multiplex PCR, the TCRdb table keeps only in-frame clones and is missing some. Seen here are under 45,000 clones, over 75% observed once, and the top ten hold around 35%. Sequenced: peripheral blood. Every receptor here comes from a man between 60 and 70 years old with acute or convalescent COVID-19.

This clone was observed a single time. J is TRBJ2-1 and V is TRBV28, with 8 bases matching TRBD2. The trim removed 4 bases at V and 7 bases at J, leaving 3 bases unmatched. From germline, CDR1 is MDHEN and CDR2 SYDVKM. The CDR3 runs 13 residues. CDR3: CASSSGGFNEQFF. The CDR3 DNA reads TGTGCCAGCAGTTCGGGGGGGTTTAATGAGCAGTTCTTC.

The chain couples TRBV4-3 to TRBJ1-6; D not resolved. Germline V CDR1 and CDR2: LGHNA, YSLEER. The CDR3 consists of 19 residues. V shed 2 bases and J shed 7 bases, with 24 bases lying between them. The CDR3 nucleotides read TGCGCCAGCAGCCAAAAGACCCCGGCCAGGTTTGGTTACAATTCACCCCTCCACTTT. Translated, it gives CASSQKTPARFGYNSPLHF.

V is TRBV6-5 and J is TRBJ2-5; 9 bases are shared with TRBD2. Germline-derived CDR1 and CDR2 are MNHEY and SVGAGI. V was clipped by 2 bases and J by 4 bases; unmatched bases: 5. The CDR3 is made up of 15 amino acids. This CDR3 reads CASSYISGRIETQYF. The DNA of the CDR3 is TGTGCCAGCAGTTACATTAGCGGGAGAATAGAGACCCAGTACTTC.

V is TRBV3-1 (or the pseudogene TRBV3-2) and J is TRBJ1-1; unclear D gene. V lost 0 bases to trimming and J lost 1 base, with 3 bases between them. This CDR3 region has 13 residues. Germline V gene lookup returns CDR1 LGHDT and CDR2 YNNKEL (reference sequence). CDR3 nucleotide sequence: TGTGCCAGCAGCCAAGACAGGAACACTGAAGCTTTCTTT. This sequence encodes CASSQDRNTEAFF.

The CDR3 protein is CASSKRPRGRTNNEQFF. The DNA of the CDR3 is TGTGCCAGCAGCAAAAGGCCTCGCGGGAGGACGAACAATGAGCAGTTCTTC. The chain couples TRBV4-2 to TRBJ2-1, with 8 nucleotides matching TRBD2. Per germline, CDR1 LGHNA and CDR2 YNFKEQ. The CDR3 contains 17 residues. Germline trimming cut 5 bases from V and 5 bases from J; bases unmatched to any gene: 14.

This chain joins TRBV6-6 and TRBJ1-1; D might be TRBD1 (5 bases). This CDR3 contains 14 residues. Per germline, CDR1 MNHNY and CDR2 SVGAGI (reference sequence). The V gene lost 0 bases and the J gene lost 5 bases, with 10 bases spanning the gap. This chain's CDR3 is CASSYSGGKTEAFF. The CDR3 bases are TGTGCCAGCAGTTACTCGGGGGGGAAGACTGAAGCTTTCTTT.

The chain uses TRBV11-2 and TRBJ1-5, with D possibly matching TRBD1 (5 bases). CDR1 is SGHAT and CDR2 is FQNNGV in the germline V gene. The CDR3 has 13 residues. Trimming pared 5 bases from V and 3 bases from J, leaving 8 bases between. CDR3 DNA: TGTGCCAGCAGCCGGACATACAATCAGCCCCAGCATTTT. Translating it yields CASSRTYNQPQHF.